This T cell receptor beta chain originates from a study of blood T cell repertoires in COVID-19. Study context: T cells, B-cell-depleted T cells, or PBMCs supplied cDNA or gDNA.

Trimming removed 7 bases at V and 4 bases at J, with 18 bases between. Germline V lookup: CDR1 MNHEY, CDR2 SVGAGI. The CDR3 consists of 15 residues. The protocol was immunoSEQ multiplex PCR, while the TCRdb copy is restricted to in-frame clones and leaves out a portion. The data hold 280,000 or so clones, with around 85% observed a single time. The gene calls are TRBV6-5 and TRBJ2-3; TRBD2 is a possible D gene (6 bases). This receptor was obtained from a woman aged 45-60 years who had recovered from COVID-19. The sequencing input was PBMCs or T cells enriched from blood (not recorded which). The CDR3 bases are TGTGCCAGCACCGCCCTAGCGAGTGGCGCAGATACGCAGTATTTT. Protein sequence: CASTALASGADTQYF.